This T cell receptor (beta chain) was documented in a study of T cell changes during pregnancy in multiple sclerosis. Method: immunoSEQ multiplex PCR; TCRdb's copy keeps in-frame clones and lacks some. Among about 46,000 clones listed, 75% to 95% were seen once. The CDR3 has 11 residues. Germline CDR1 reads SEHNR; CDR2 reads FQNEAQ (reference sequence). Deletions cut 7 bases from V and 10 bases from J, with 13 bases between. The V call is TRBV7-9, the J call TRBJ1-1; D possibly corresponds to TRBD1 (5 bases). This sequence originates from a female donor with multiple sclerosis, enrolled in a pregnancy study. The sample here was CD8+ T cells from peripheral blood mononuclear cells, taken after pregnancy. The CDR3 spells CASKSAGGAFF. The CDR3 region has the DNA TGTGCCAGCAAAAGCGCCGGGGGAGCTTTCTTT.